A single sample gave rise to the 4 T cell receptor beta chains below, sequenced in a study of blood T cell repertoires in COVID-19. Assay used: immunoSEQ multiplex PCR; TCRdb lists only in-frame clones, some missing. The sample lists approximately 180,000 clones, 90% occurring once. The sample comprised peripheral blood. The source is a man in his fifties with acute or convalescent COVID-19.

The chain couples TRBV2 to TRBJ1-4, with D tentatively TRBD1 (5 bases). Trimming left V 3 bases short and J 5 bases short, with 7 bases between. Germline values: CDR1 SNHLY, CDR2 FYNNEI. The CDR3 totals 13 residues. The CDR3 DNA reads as TGTGCCAGCAGTGACAGGGTAAATGAAAAACTGTTTTTT. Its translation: CASSDRVNEKLFF.

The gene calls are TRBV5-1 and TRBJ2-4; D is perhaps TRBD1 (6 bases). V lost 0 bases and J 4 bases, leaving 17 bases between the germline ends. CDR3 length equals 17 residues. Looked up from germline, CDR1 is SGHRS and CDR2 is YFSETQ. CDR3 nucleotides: TGCGCCAGCAGCTTGGAGGACAGTGGGTTCGGGAAAAACATTCAGTACTTC. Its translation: CASSLEDSGFGKNIQYF.

CDR3 coding DNA: TGCAGCGTTGATAGCGGGGGGGCCGGCGGGGAGCTGTTTTTT. Protein: CSVDSGGAGGELFF. The gene calls are TRBV29-1 and TRBJ2-2; 11 bases agree with TRBD2. This CDR3 is built from 14 residues. Germline V gene lookup returns CDR1 SQVTM and CDR2 ANQGSEA. Unmatched junction bases numbered 4, after V lost 3 bases and J lost 7 bases.

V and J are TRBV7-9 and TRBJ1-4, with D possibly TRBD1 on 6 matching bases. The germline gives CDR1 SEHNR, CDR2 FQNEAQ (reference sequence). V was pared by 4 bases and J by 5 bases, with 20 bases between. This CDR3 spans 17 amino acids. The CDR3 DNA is TGTGCCAGCAGCTCTCCTTACGGGACATCGAAGAATGAAAAACTGTTTTTT. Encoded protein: CASSSPYGTSKNEKLFF.